A selection of T cell receptor beta chains follows, all from one sample in a study of graft-versus-host responses after intestinal transplantation. Sequenced by immunoSEQ multiplex PCR; TCRdb stores in-frame clones only, minus some. This table has 90,000 to 150,000 clones, 90% to 95% appearing once. These receptors' targets are unknown. The specimen comprised unstimulated CD4+ T cells sorted from spleen or lymph node cells, sampled before intestinal transplant. The receptors were gathered from a human donor who received an intestinal transplant. CDR3s include the opening cysteine and the closing phenylalanine or tryptophan. A D gene is named only where the DNA matches it firmly. Clone size appears in some rows only: once, few, many, or a class for an expanded clone.

clone_size	v_call	j_call	d_call	cdr3_nt	cdr3_aa
NA	TRBV5-1	TRBJ2-2	TRBD1	TGCGCCAGCAGCTTGACAGGGGGTTTCACCGGGGAGCTGTTTTTT	CASSLTGGFTGELFF
NA	TRBV4-1	TRBJ2-7	NA	TGCGCCAGCAGCCAGCAAGAGCGGGTCCCTAGGGGGGAGCAGTACTTC	CASSQQERVPRGEQYF
NA	TRBV28	TRBJ2-1	NA	TGTGCCAGCAGTTTAAGGGCCAATGAGCAGTTCTTC	CASSLRANEQFF
NA	TRBV7-9	TRBJ2-3	TRBD2	TGTGCCAGCAGCTTAGCTTCGCTAGCGGGAGCAGATACGCAGTATTTT	CASSLASLAGADTQYF
NA	TRBV5-1	TRBJ2-7	NA	TGCGCCAGCAGCTTGGAGTCGGGGATGGCCTACGAGCAGTACTTC	CASSLESGMAYEQYF
NA	TRBV7-9	TRBJ1-2	NA	TGTGCCAGCAGTCTAAAAGGTGGTAACTATGGCTACACCTTC	CASSLKGGNYGYTF
once	TRBV7-9	TRBJ2-5	NA	TGTGCCAGCAGTTGGGGACAGGGGATAGCGGGAGGTGGAGAGACCCAGTACTTC	CASSWGQGIAGGGETQYF
NA	TRBV10-3	TRBJ2-1	NA	TGTGCCATCAGTGAGTCTATTCGGGGTAATGAGCAGTTCTTC	CAISESIRGNEQFF
NA	TRBV10-3	TRBJ2-3	TRBD2	TGTGCCATCAGCGAGCGGGGGGACACAGATACGCAGTATTTT	CAISERGDTDTQYF
NA	TRBV18	TRBJ2-2	NA	TGTGCCAGCTCTTGGCTAGCGAGAGAGACCGGGGAGCTGTTTTTT	CASSWLARETGELFF
NA	TRBV18	TRBJ2-1	NA	TGTGCCAGCTCCCCGCAGCCGACCTACGATTCCTACAATGAGCAGTTCTTC	CASSPQPTYDSYNEQFF
NA	TRBV7-9	TRBJ1-1	NA	TGTGCCAGCACCAAAACCGGCGTTGGCACTGAAGCTTTCTTT	CASTKTGVGTEAFF
NA	TRBV5-1	TRBJ2-1	NA	TGCGCCAGCAGCTTGGGGCCAGGAGCGTCCTTCAATGAGCAGTTCTTC	CASSLGPGASFNEQFF
NA	TRBV9	TRBJ1-2	TRBD1	TGTGCCAGCAGCGCCGGACAGGGGGCCCTCTATGGCTACACCTTC	CASSAGQGALYGYTF
NA	TRBV9	TRBJ2-1	TRBD2	TGTGCCAGCAGCGTCACTAGCGGGAGTTGGGATGAGCAGTTCTTC	CASSVTSGSWDEQFF
NA	TRBV6-5	TRBJ2-1	TRBD2	TGTGCCAGCAGTTACGGGACTAGCGAGTACAATGAGCAGTTCTTC	CASSYGTSEYNEQFF
NA	TRBV18	TRBJ1-5	NA	TGTGCCAGCTCACCAGACCTTTTGGGCAATCAGCCCCAGCATTTT	CASSPDLLGNQPQHF
NA	TRBV11-3	TRBJ2-2	TRBD2	TGTGCCAGCAGCCGCGGACTAGCGGGTAGCACCGGGGAGCTGTTTTTT	CASSRGLAGSTGELFF
NA	TRBV6-5	TRBJ2-7	NA	TGTGCCAGCAGCCCGGGCCCTAGGTCCGTCTACGAGCAGTACTTC	CASSPGPRSVYEQYF
NA	TRBV28	TRBJ2-1	NA	TGTGCCAGCAGTTATCAGAGCTCCTACAATGAGCAGTTCTTC	CASSYQSSYNEQFF
NA	TRBV5-6	TRBJ2-2	TRBD1	TGTGCCAGCAGCTTGGAGGGACAGCCGAACACCGGGGAGCTGTTTTTT	CASSLEGQPNTGELFF
once	TRBV15	TRBJ2-3	TRBD2	TGTGCCACCAGCAGCCACGGGGGGGGGACAGATACGCAGTATTTT	CATSSHGGGTDTQYF
NA	TRBV5-1	TRBJ2-7	NA	TGCGCCAGCGCGTACTTTTACGGTTCCTACGAGCAGTACTTC	CASAYFYGSYEQYF
NA	TRBV4-1	TRBJ2-5	NA	TGCGCCAGCTCGACAGGCGTCCGGGAGACCCAGTACTTC	CASSTGVRETQYF
few	TRBV28	TRBJ2-1	TRBD2	TGTGCCAGCAGTGGGGGGGAAGGGTGGAATGAGCAGTTCTTC	CASSGGEGWNEQFF
NA	TRBV6-1	TRBJ2-5	TRBD1	TGTGCCAGCTCGGGACAGATCATAGAGACCCAGTACTTC	CASSGQIIETQYF
NA	TRBV15	TRBJ2-3	NA	TGTGCCACCAGCAGTAGTTTAGGTTATCAGGGTACGCAGTATTTT	CATSSSLGYQGTQYF
NA	TRBV18	TRBJ2-5	NA	TGTGCCAGCTCACCAGGCCCGACGAATAGGGAGACCCAGTACTTC	CASSPGPTNRETQYF
NA	TRBV13	TRBJ2-4	NA	TGTGCCAGCAGCTTATGGTCCCCCCGCGGTGAAAACATTCAGTACTTC	CASSLWSPRGENIQYF
NA	TRBV27	TRBJ2-3	TRBD2	TGTGCCAGCAGGCCAGCCACTAGCGGGACCCCCACAGATACGCAGTATTTT	CASRPATSGTPTDTQYF
NA	TRBV5-4	TRBJ2-7	NA	TGTGCCAGCAGCACCCTTTTCGGGAGTATACCTTACGAGCAGTACTTC	CASSTLFGSIPYEQYF
NA	TRBV5-1	TRBJ2-2	TRBD2	TGCGCCAGCAGCTTCCTAGCGGGAGGGAACACCGGGGAGCTGTTTTTT	CASSFLAGGNTGELFF
NA	TRBV5-1	TRBJ2-1	TRBD1	TGCGCCAGCAGTCGGACAGGGAACAATGAGCAGTTCTTC	CASSRTGNNEQFF
NA	TRBV5-4	TRBJ2-2	TRBD1	TGTGCCAGCAGCCCGTACTCCGGGACAGGGGGCACCGGGGAGCTGTTTTTT	CASSPYSGTGGTGELFF
few	TRBV7-9	TRBJ2-7	NA	TGTGCCAGCAGCCCGGGACTTTCGGGTTCCTACGAGCAGTACTTC	CASSPGLSGSYEQYF
NA	TRBV30	TRBJ2-3	NA	TGTGCCTGGAGTGTACTGGGGGAAAGCACAGATACGCAGTATTTT	CAWSVLGESTDTQYF
NA	TRBV2	TRBJ2-3	NA	TGTGCCAGCAGTGGTAACACAGATACGCAGTATTTT	CASSGNTDTQYF
NA	TRBV18	TRBJ1-5	TRBD1	TGTGCCAGCTCAGCCGGGACAGGGGGCCCGACGAATCAGCCCCAGCATTTT	CASSAGTGGPTNQPQHF
NA	TRBV25-1	TRBJ1-5	NA	TGTGCCAGCAGTGAGACAGGCCCGAATCAGCCCCAGCATTTT	CASSETGPNQPQHF
once	TRBV13	TRBJ2-1	TRBD2	TGTGCCAGCAGCCATATAAGCGGGAAAGACTACAATGAGCAGTTCTTC	CASSHISGKDYNEQFF
NA	TRBV5-1	TRBJ2-6	NA	TGCGCCAGCAGCTTGTACACAGGGAACGGGGCCAACGTCCTGACTTTC	CASSLYTGNGANVLTF
NA	TRBV28	TRBJ1-5	NA	TGTGCCAGCGTCGAGGGGGGGGAAGTACCCCAGCATTTT	CASVEGGEVPQHF
NA	TRBV2	TRBJ1-2	NA	TGTGCCAGCAGCGCGGATAGCCCAGGGAACTATGGCTACACCTTC	CASSADSPGNYGYTF
NA	TRBV29-1	TRBJ2-5	NA	TGCAGCGTTGAATGGGCGGGAGAGACCCAGTACTTC	CSVEWAGETQYF
NA	TRBV11-2	TRBJ2-7	TRBD1	TGTGCCAGCAGCTCTCTGACAGGGAAAAGGCTCACCTACGAGCAGTACTTC	CASSSLTGKRLTYEQYF
NA	TRBV5-4	TRBJ2-5	TRBD2	TGTGCCAGCAGCTCCCTAATGGTAGCGGGAGTAGGGGAGACCCAGTACTTC	CASSSLMVAGVGETQYF
NA	TRBV5-1	TRBJ2-7	NA	TGCGCCAGCCGGTGGGGGGACGAGCAGTACTTC	CASRWGDEQYF
NA	TRBV28	TRBJ2-3	TRBD2	TGTGCCAGCAGTTTAGCGGGAGGGTTAACAGTAGGAGATACGCAGTATTTT	CASSLAGGLTVGDTQYF
NA	TRBV9	TRBJ1-1	NA	TGTGCCAGCAGCAAACCCCCGAACACTGAAGCTTTCTTT	CASSKPPNTEAFF
NA	TRBV2	TRBJ2-6	TRBD1	TGTGCCAGCAGTGGGACAGGGGGGTTAGGGGCCAACGTCCTGACTTTC	CASSGTGGLGANVLTF
NA	TRBV18	TRBJ2-2	NA	TGTGCCAGCTCACCAAGGGCAGGCGGTCGGGACACCGGGGAGCTGTTTTTT	CASSPRAGGRDTGELFF
NA	TRBV5-4	TRBJ2-5	NA	TGTGCCAGCAGCTTGGAGTCCGGGGGGCGAGAGACCCAGTACTTC	CASSLESGGRETQYF
NA	TRBV29-1	TRBJ2-1	NA	TGCAGCGTTGAAGGAGTGGGTATTTCCTACAATGAGCAGTTCTTC	CSVEGVGISYNEQFF
NA	TRBV19	TRBJ1-5	TRBD1	TGTGCCAGTAGGCCATCCGGGACAGGGTATCAGCCCCAGCATTTT	CASRPSGTGYQPQHF
NA	TRBV30	TRBJ1-4	NA	TGTGCCTGGAGCCCGGGGAACAATGAAAAACTGTTTTTT	CAWSPGNNEKLFF
NA	TRBV19	TRBJ2-5	TRBD2	TGTGCCAGTAGCGGGACTAGCGGGATTCAAGAGACCCAGTACTTC	CASSGTSGIQETQYF
NA	TRBV19	TRBJ2-7	TRBD1	TGTGCCAGTAGTGCCACGGGACAGGGGAGCGACGAGCAGTACTTC	CASSATGQGSDEQYF
NA	TRBV7-9	TRBJ1-1	NA	TGTGCCAGCAGCTTCAGAGGGCGGATGAACACTGAAGCTTTCTTT	CASSFRGRMNTEAFF
NA	TRBV7-3	TRBJ2-1	NA	TGTGCCAGCAGCTTAAGAGGGAGTGGCAATGAGCAGTTCTTC	CASSLRGSGNEQFF